The text below deals with one T cell receptor beta chain. The entry originates in a study of T cell responses to AZD1222 COVID-19 vaccine. The V end lost 5 bases, the J end lost 1 base, and 4 bases lay between the germline ends. Germline V gene data show CDR1 as SGHRS and CDR2 as YFSETQ. The CDR3 totals 11 residues. Using immunoSEQ multiplex PCR, the repertoire was profiled, and TCRdb retains in-frame clones only, with some absent. The data contain tens of thousands of clones, 60% to 85% of them singletons. The material sequenced was peripheral blood, taken on day 0 of AZD1222 vaccination. This chain uses TRBV5-1 with TRBJ2-7; D is unclear. The receptor was isolated from an adult in good health. DNA of the CDR3: TGCGCCAGCAGTTCGTCCTACGAGCAGTACTTC. Translated: CASSSSYEQYF.